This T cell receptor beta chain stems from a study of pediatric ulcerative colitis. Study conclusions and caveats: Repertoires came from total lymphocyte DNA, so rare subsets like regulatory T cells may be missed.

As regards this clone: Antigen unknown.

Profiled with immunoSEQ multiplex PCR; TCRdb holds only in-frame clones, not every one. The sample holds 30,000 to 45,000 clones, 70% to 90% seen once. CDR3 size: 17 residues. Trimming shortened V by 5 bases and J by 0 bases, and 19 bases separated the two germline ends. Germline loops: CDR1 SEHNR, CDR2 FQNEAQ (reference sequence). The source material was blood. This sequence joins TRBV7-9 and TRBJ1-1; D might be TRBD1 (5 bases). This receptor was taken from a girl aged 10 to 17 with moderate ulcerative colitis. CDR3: CASSPRSSGGMNTEAFF. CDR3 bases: TGTGCCAGCAGCCCTCGTTCTAGTGGGGGAATGAACACTGAAGCTTTCTTT.